The rows below give T cell receptor beta chains drawn from one sample of a study of blood T cell repertoires in COVID-19. Generated by immunoSEQ multiplex PCR, the TCRdb table keeps only in-frame clones and is missing some. The table lists 300,000 to 400,000 clones, approximately 87% of them singletons. Sequences were obtained from peripheral blood. The receptor set was obtained from a woman aged 55-70 years with COVID-19, enrolled during active disease. Each CDR3 is given with its conserved first and last residue. The D gene is left open where the match is weak. Clone size is not always given. Where it is, it says once, few, many or a class for expanded clones.

j_gene | v_gene | abundance | d_gene | CDR3aa | CDR3nt
TRBJ2-5 | TRBV6-5 | - | TRBD2 | CASSYGRGTDQETQYF | TGTGCCAGCAGTTACGGGCGGGGGACCGACCAAGAGACCCAGTACTTC
TRBJ2-7 | TRBV5-1 | - | TRBD1 | CASSSNPGQDSYEQYF | TGCGCCAGCAGCTCGAACCCCGGACAGGACTCCTACGAGCAGTACTTC
TRBJ2-3 | TRBV15 | - | TRBD1 | CATSRVMTGGTDTQYF | TGTGCCACCAGCAGAGTAATGACAGGGGGAACAGATACGCAGTATTTT
TRBJ2-3 | TRBV5-1 | - | - | CASRPLAGTDTQYF | TGCGCCAGCAGACCATTAGCGGGCACAGATACGCAGTATTTT
TRBJ1-2 | TRBV2 | - | - | CASRRLAGPHTF | TGTGCCAGCAGGCGCTTGGCAGGGCCCCACACCTTC
TRBJ1-4 | TRBV28 | once | - | CASSLATAPEKLFF | TGTGCCAGCAGTTTAGCGACAGCGCCTGAAAAACTGTTTTTT
TRBJ1-3 | TRBV28 | - | - | CASSPRGLTLSNTIYF | TGTGCCAGCAGCCCAAGGGGACTGACCCTGTCAAACACCATATATTTT
TRBJ2-7 | TRBV7-8 | - | TRBD2 | CASSRWGRGGSYEQYF | TGTGCCAGCAGCCGATGGGGGCGGGGGGGCTCCTACGAGCAGTACTTC
TRBJ2-5 | TRBV11-2 | - | - | CASSLSRVALETQYF | TGTGCCAGCAGCTTAAGTCGGGTAGCGTTAGAGACCCAGTACTTC
TRBJ2-2 | TRBV19 | - | - | CASRRDIDTGELFF | TGTGCCAGTCGACGGGACATAGACACCGGGGAGCTGTTTTTT
TRBJ2-5 | TRBV11-2 | - | TRBD2 | CASSLVTSGPETQYF | TGTGCCAGCAGCTTAGTGACTAGCGGCCCTGAGACCCAGTACTTC
TRBJ1-5 | TRBV5-5 | - | - | CASSLVLFPGPTNNQPQHF | TGTGCCAGCAGCTTGGTTCTTTTCCCAGGGCCTACGAACAATCAGCCCCAGCATTTT
TRBJ2-1 | TRBV6-5 | - | - | CASSFSGNEQFF | TGTGCCAGCAGTTTCAGTGGCAATGAGCAGTTCTTC
TRBJ1-3 | TRBV5-4 | - | - | CASSGGRGSGNTIYF | TGTGCCAGCAGCGGAGGACGGGGGTCTGGAAACACCATATATTTT
TRBJ2-1 | TRBV3-1/TRBV3-2 | - | TRBD2 | CASSQRGLAGRGEQFF | TGTGCCAGCAGCCAAAGGGGACTAGCGGGGAGAGGTGAGCAGTTCTTC
TRBJ1-5 | TRBV10-3 | - | - | CAISERGGLLNQPQHF | TGTGCCATCAGTGAGAGGGGGGGCCTCCTGAATCAGCCCCAGCATTTT
TRBJ2-6 | TRBV9 | once | TRBD2 | CASSPDSGGAPGANVLTF | TGTGCCAGCAGCCCAGATAGCGGGGGGGCCCCTGGGGCCAACGTCCTGACTTTC
TRBJ2-3 | TRBV5-1 | - | - | CASSLELATDTQYF | TGCGCCAGCAGCTTGGAACTAGCTACAGATACGCAGTATTTT
TRBJ1-3 | TRBV11-2 | - | - | CASSLNRAGNTIYF | TGTGCCAGCAGCTTAAACAGGGCCGGAAACACCATATATTTT
TRBJ1-1 | TRBV15 | - | - | CATSRATSSPTEAFF | TGTGCCACCAGCAGAGCTACTTCTAGTCCCACTGAAGCTTTCTTT
TRBJ2-6 | TRBV11-3 | - | TRBD1 | CASSTGTGDPGANVLTF | TGTGCCAGCAGCACCGGGACAGGGGACCCTGGGGCCAACGTCCTGACTTTC
TRBJ2-1 | TRBV11-3 | - | - | CASSLLSSNEQFF | TGTGCCAGCAGCCTCCTCTCCAGCAATGAGCAGTTCTTC
TRBJ1-3 | TRBV11-2 | - | - | CASSARPRGNTIYF | TGTGCCAGCAGCGCGCGGCCGAGGGGGAACACCATATATTTT
TRBJ2-1 | TRBV11-3 | - | - | CASSLAPSSSYNEQFF | TGTGCCAGCAGCTTAGCCCCGAGTAGCTCCTACAATGAGCAGTTCTTC
TRBJ2-7 | TRBV25-1 | - | TRBD2 | CASSPSGGLYEQYF | TGTGCCAGCAGTCCTAGCGGGGGGTTATACGAGCAGTACTTC
TRBJ1-1 | TRBV11-2 | - | - | CASSLFLVTEAFF | TGTGCCAGCAGCTTATTTTTAGTCACTGAAGCTTTCTTT
TRBJ1-2 | TRBV5-1 | few | TRBD1 | CASSLVVGQAGYGYTF | TGCGCCAGCAGCTTGGTTGTTGGACAGGCAGGCTATGGCTACACCTTC
TRBJ1-3 | TRBV6-6 | - | - | CAARGRSSGNTIYF | TGTGCCGCCCGAGGGCGGTCATCTGGAAACACCATATATTTT
TRBJ2-1 | TRBV18 | - | TRBD2 | CASSPRTSGDGNEQFF | TGTGCCAGCTCACCCCGAACTAGCGGGGATGGGAATGAGCAGTTCTTC
TRBJ1-1 | TRBV5-4 | - | TRBD1 | CASSGVGTGFTEAFF | TGTGCCAGCAGCGGGGTAGGGACAGGGTTCACTGAAGCTTTCTTT
TRBJ2-6 | TRBV19 | - | - | CASNPPRGATGANVLTF | TGTGCCAGTAATCCCCCCAGGGGGGCCACTGGGGCCAACGTCCTGACTTTC
TRBJ1-2 | TRBV5-1 | once | TRBD1 | CASSSRDRGTYGYTF | TGCGCCAGCAGCTCCCGGGACAGGGGCACCTATGGCTACACCTTC
TRBJ1-2 | TRBV28 | - | - | CAIRGIDGYTF | TGTGCCATAAGGGGGATCGATGGCTACACCTTC
TRBJ2-6 | TRBV28 | - | TRBD1 | CASSFQGAGANVLTF | TGTGCCAGCAGCTTTCAGGGGGCTGGGGCCAACGTCCTGACTTTC
TRBJ1-2 | TRBV20-1 | - | - | CSASESTYGYTF | TGCAGTGCTAGTGAATCCACATATGGCTACACCTTC
TRBJ2-5 | TRBV2 | - | - | CASERQGGKETQYF | TGTGCCAGCGAGAGGCAGGGAGGAAAAGAGACCCAGTACTTC
TRBJ1-2 | TRBV7-9 | - | - | CASSLVSDGYTF | TGTGCCAGCAGCTTAGTATCCGATGGCTACACCTTC
TRBJ2-3 | TRBV6-1 | - | - | CASSDSLTVTDTQYF | TGTGCCAGCAGTGATTCACTAACCGTCACAGATACGCAGTATTTT
TRBJ2-3 | TRBV5-5 | once | - | CASSRDFYTDTQYF | TGTGCCAGCAGCAGGGACTTTTACACAGATACGCAGTATTTT
TRBJ1-1 | TRBV18 | - | TRBD1 | CASSPQLGTGRGNTEAFF | TGTGCCAGCTCACCGCAACTCGGGACAGGGAGGGGGAACACTGAAGCTTTCTTT
TRBJ1-5 | TRBV19 | - | - | CASSIGGDRNQPQHF | TGTGCCAGTAGTATAGGCGGGGATCGCAATCAGCCCCAGCATTTT
TRBJ2-1 | TRBV30 | - | - | CAWSAGHREQFF | TGTGCCTGGAGTGCTGGACACAGAGAGCAGTTCTTC
TRBJ1-1 | TRBV6-5 | - | - | CATIQNTEAFF | TGTGCCACCATCCAGAACACTGAAGCTTTCTTT
TRBJ2-7 | TRBV29-1 | - | TRBD2 | CSARSGGDYEQYF | TGCAGCGCCCGTAGCGGGGGGGACTACGAGCAGTACTTC
TRBJ1-4 | TRBV28 | - | - | CASSLDRGEKLFF | TGTGCCAGCAGTTTGGACCGGGGAGAAAAACTGTTTTTT
TRBJ2-7 | TRBV28 | - | TRBD1 | CASSLAVGTGHYEQYF | TGTGCCAGCAGTTTAGCGGTCGGGACAGGACACTACGAGCAGTACTTC
TRBJ1-1 | TRBV10-3 | - | - | CAISEPGVTEAFF | TGTGCCATCAGTGAGCCCGGGGTCACTGAAGCTTTCTTT
TRBJ2-1 | TRBV9 | - | TRBD2 | CASSVVAGGNNEQFF | TGTGCCAGCAGCGTAGTAGCGGGGGGTAACAATGAGCAGTTCTTC
TRBJ1-1 | TRBV5-1 | - | TRBD1 | CASSRDRGQFAVTEAFF | TGCGCCAGCAGCCGGGACAGGGGGCAGTTTGCGGTCACTGAAGCTTTCTTT
TRBJ2-2 | TRBV24-1 | - | - | CATSESGKDTGELFF | TGTGCCACCAGTGAATCAGGGAAGGACACCGGGGAGCTGTTTTTT
TRBJ2-5 | TRBV9 | - | - | CASSIPGSSETQYF | TGTGCCAGCAGCATACCGGGGAGTTCAGAGACCCAGTACTTC
TRBJ2-7 | TRBV2 | - | TRBD1 | CASRLQGDEQYF | TGTGCCAGCAGGTTACAGGGGGACGAGCAGTACTTC
TRBJ1-3 | TRBV18 | - | TRBD1 | CASSPYRQGNSGNTIYF | TGTGCCAGCTCACCCTACCGACAGGGTAACTCTGGAAACACCATATATTTT